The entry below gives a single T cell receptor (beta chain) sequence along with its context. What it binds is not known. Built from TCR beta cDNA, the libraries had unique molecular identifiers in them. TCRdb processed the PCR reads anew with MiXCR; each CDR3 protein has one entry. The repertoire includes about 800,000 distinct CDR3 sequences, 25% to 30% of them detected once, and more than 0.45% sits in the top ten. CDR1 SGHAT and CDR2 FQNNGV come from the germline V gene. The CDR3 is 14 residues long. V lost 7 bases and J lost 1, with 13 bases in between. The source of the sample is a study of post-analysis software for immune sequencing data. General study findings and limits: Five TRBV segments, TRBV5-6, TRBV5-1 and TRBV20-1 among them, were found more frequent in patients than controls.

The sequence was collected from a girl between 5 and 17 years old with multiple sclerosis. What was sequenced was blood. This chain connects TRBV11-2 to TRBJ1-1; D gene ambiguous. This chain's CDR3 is CASNNEGENTEAFF. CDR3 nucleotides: TGTGCCAGCAATAATGAGGGAGAGAACACTGAAGCTTTCTTT.